This passage covers 21 T cell receptor beta chains from one sample sequenced in a study of blood T cell repertoires in COVID-19. The method was immunoSEQ multiplex PCR; TCRdb's version includes in-frame clones alone and lacks a portion of them. This sample has about 55,000 clones; about nine tenths occur once, and the top ten carry approximately 15%. The sample was peripheral blood. The receptor set was obtained from a human donor with active COVID-19. The donor label of this sample is uncertain.

The chain links TRBV11-2 to TRBJ1-2, with D possibly TRBD1 on 5 matching bases. V was cut by 1 base and J by 5 bases, with 23 bases left in between. Germline values: CDR1 SGHAT, CDR2 FQNNGV. The CDR3 totals 18 residues. The CDR3 loop reads CASSLGGRRGTTRYGYTF. CDR3 nucleotides: TGTGCCAGCAGCTTAGGGGGCCGGCGGGGGACTACGCGATATGGCTACACCTTC.

This rearrangement joins TRBV30 to TRBJ2-3; maybe TRBD2 (5 bases). This CDR3 is 12 amino acids long. Germline V gene data show CDR1 as GTSNPN and CDR2 as SVGIG (reference sequence). Trimming pared 8 bases from V and 2 bases from J, leaving 11 bases between. CDR3 nucleotide sequence: TGTGCCCAGAGCCGGGACACAGATACGCAGTATTTT. Translation: CAQSRDTDTQYF.

V usage is TRBV6-5 and J usage is TRBJ2-3; TRBD2 agrees at 9 bases. The CDR3 totals 15 residues. Germline V lookup: CDR1 MNHEY, CDR2 SVGAGI. V lost 7 bases to trimming and J lost 2 bases; unmatched junction nucleotides: 7. The CDR3 is CASTWGTSITDTQYF. In DNA form, the CDR3 reads TGTGCCAGCACCTGGGGGACTAGCATCACAGATACGCAGTATTTT.

V and J are TRBV18 and TRBJ1-1; 7 bases fit TRBD1. Unmatched junction bases numbered 6, after V lost 2 bases and J lost 3 bases. The CDR3 sequence is 15 residues long. Germline assignment: CDR1 KGHSH and CDR2 LQKENI. The CDR3 reads CASSPGTEQYTEAFF. Here the CDR3 DNA reads TGTGCCAGCTCACCAGGGACAGAACAATACACTGAAGCTTTCTTT.

This chain uses TRBV18 with TRBJ1-1; unclear D gene. The CDR3 has 14 residues. The V gene lost 8 bases and the J gene lost 2 bases, with 15 bases spanning the gap. Germline V lookup: CDR1 KGHSH, CDR2 LQKENI. CDR3 coding DNA: TGTGCCAGCCTGCCAGGAAGAGCCAACACTGAAGCTTTCTTT. It codes for CASLPGRANTEAFF.

This clone has a single count. The rearrangement links TRBV11-3 to TRBJ2-1; 10 nucleotides align to TRBD2. This CDR3 has 15 amino acids. Germline V gene data show CDR1 as SGHNT and CDR2 as YENEEA. V shed 4 bases and J 8 bases; nucleotides not matched to a gene: 8. In DNA, the CDR3 is TGTGCCAGCAGCTCTTTACTAGCGGGAAGGGATGAGCAGTTCTTC. This sequence encodes CASSSLLAGRDEQFF.

This chain connects TRBV23-1 to TRBJ1-6; TRBD1 agrees at 9 bases. TRBV23-1 is an open reading frame whose function is uncertain. The CDR3 contains 14 residues. V shed 4 bases, J shed 6 bases, and the junction held 1 base outside the gene matches. The CDR3 bases are TGCGCCAGCAGTCTGGACAGGGGTAATTCACCCCTCCACTTT. Its translation is CASSLDRGNSPLHF.

The rearrangement uses TRBV3-1 (or the pseudogene TRBV3-2) and TRBJ1-1; 7 nucleotides line up with TRBD1. The CDR3 spans 14 residues. J was trimmed by 7 bases and V by 1 base; bases with no gene match: 6. The germline CDR1 and CDR2 sequences are LGHDT and YNNKEL (reference sequence). The DNA for the CDR3 is TGTGCCAGCAGCCAAGCAGGGGGGAGGAGTGAAGCTTTCTTT. Its protein is CASSQAGGRSEAFF.

In its sample, this clone was seen a few times. The chain has TRBV27 and TRBJ1-1; D may be TRBD1 (6 bases). Germline V gene data show CDR1 as MNHEY and CDR2 as SMNVEV (reference sequence). V was cut by 3 bases and J by 10 bases, with 18 bases left in between. This CDR3 has 14 residues. The DNA for the CDR3 is TGTGCCAGCAGTTTCGGCCCCCTCCAGGGGAGAGCTTTCTTT. This encodes CASSFGPLQGRAFF.

The chain combines TRBV12-5 with TRBJ2-5; D may be TRBD2 (5 bases). This CDR3 has 16 amino acids. Trimming stripped 1 base from V and 4 bases from J, with 16 bases between. Germline V gene lookup returns CDR1 LGHNT and CDR2 FRNRAP. CDR3 protein: CASGLGAGMIGETQYF. The CDR3 DNA reads as TGTGCTAGTGGTTTGGGGGCCGGGATGATCGGAGAGACCCAGTACTTC.

This chain joins TRBV7-8 and TRBJ2-1, with D possibly matching TRBD1 (5 bases). The germline gives CDR1 SGHVS, CDR2 FQNEAQ. Trimming shortened V by 6 bases and J by 4 bases, and 16 bases separated the two germline ends. The CDR3 has 15 amino acids. CDR3 nucleotide sequence: TGTGCCAGCAGTTCAGTCTCCGCAGGGTACAATGAGCAGTTCTTC. Translation gives CASSSVSAGYNEQFF.

This sequence joins TRBV10-2 and TRBJ2-2, with a possible D match to TRBD2 (6 bases). CDR1 is WSHSY, CDR2 SAAADI, per germline. The CDR3 length is 14 residues. V lost 4 bases and J 0 bases, leaving 6 bases between the germline ends. The CDR3 spells CASSGRANTGELFF. In nucleotides, the CDR3 is TGCGCCAGCAGTGGGAGGGCGAACACCGGGGAGCTGTTTTTT.

The chain carries TRBV25-1 and TRBJ2-1; 8 bases line up with TRBD1. This CDR3 has 16 amino acids. V was pared by 7 bases and J by 7 bases, with 15 bases of the junction left unmatched. Looked up from germline, CDR1 is MGHDK and CDR2 is SYGVNS. The CDR3 loop reads CASTLSSWTGRNEQFF. Here the CDR3 DNA reads TGTGCCAGCACCCTATCGTCCTGGACAGGGAGGAATGAGCAGTTCTTC.

V and J are TRBV19 and TRBJ1-1; D might be TRBD1 (6 bases). The ends were cut back, 7 bases at V and 5 bases at J, with 20 bases in the middle. Germline CDR1 and CDR2: LNHDA and SQIVND (reference sequence). The CDR3 contains 15 residues. The chain's CDR3 is CASIPLGGAGTEAFF. The CDR3 region has the DNA TGTGCCAGTATCCCCCTTGGGGGGGCAGGAACTGAAGCTTTCTTT.

The rearrangement links TRBV4-2 to TRBJ1-2; D gene uncertain. V was cut by 8 bases and J by 0 bases, with 13 bases left in between. Germline loops: CDR1 LGHNA, CDR2 YNFKEQ. The CDR3 is 14 amino acids. CDR3 amino acids: CASGPLGTNYGYTF. The CDR3 region has the DNA TGTGCCAGCGGGCCCCTCGGTACTAACTATGGCTACACCTTC.

The chain recombines TRBV27 with TRBJ2-1; 8 bases align to TRBD1. CDR3 length: 13 amino acids. The trim removed 5 bases at V and 8 bases at J, leaving 5 bases unmatched. CDR1 is MNHEY, CDR2 SMNVEV, per germline (reference sequence). The CDR3 DNA is TGTGCCAGCAGTCCTCCAGGGGGCGATGAGCAGTTCTTC. Encoded protein: CASSPPGGDEQFF.

V is TRBV7-6 and J is TRBJ1-5; TRBD1 is a possible D gene (6 bases). V was cut by 1 base and J by 0 bases, with 10 bases left in between. Germline V gives CDR1 SGHVS, CDR2 FNYEAQ. The CDR3 loop spans 16 amino acids. The CDR3, as DNA: TGTGCCAGCAGCTTAGAGTCAGGGGTTAGCAATCAGCCCCAGCATTTT. Translating it yields CASSLESGVSNQPQHF.

The chain carries TRBV18 and TRBJ2-5; D may be TRBD1 (6 bases). V was clipped by 8 bases and J by 1 base, with 14 bases between them. Germline V lookup: CDR1 KGHSH, CDR2 LQKENI. The CDR3 is 14 residues long. Here the CDR3 DNA reads TGTGCCAGCCGCCCGACAGGAGCCCAAGAGACCCAGTACTTC. Its translation: CASRPTGAQETQYF.

This clone was seen just once. V gene TRBV12-5 combines with J gene TRBJ2-1, with 7 bases identical to TRBD1. Germline V gene lookup returns CDR1 LGHNT and CDR2 FRNRAP. Germline trimming cut 6 bases from V and 0 bases from J; bases unmatched to any gene: 5. This CDR3 has 15 residues. For the CDR3, the DNA is TGTGCTAGTGGCACCAGACAGGGCTCCTACAATGAGCAGTTCTTC. Amino acid sequence: CASGTRQGSYNEQFF.

This clone was recorded only once. At one boundary the junction diverges from the germline segment, which might be a read error. V usage is TRBV7-8 and J usage is TRBJ1-1; no firm D call. This CDR3 has 15 amino acids. CDR1 and CDR2 from the germline V gene are SGHVS and FQNEAQ. CDR3 protein: CASRLEDFGFTEAFF. As DNA, the CDR3 is TGTGCCAGCAGATTAGAGGACTTTGGGTTCACTGAAGCTTTCTTT.

The gene calls are TRBV2 and TRBJ1-4; 9 bases are a match to TRBD1. The CDR3 sequence is 15 residues long. The germline gives CDR1 SNHLY, CDR2 FYNNEI. J was trimmed by 8 bases and V by 6 bases; bases with no gene match: 10. In nucleotides, the CDR3 is TGTGCCAGCAGGGCCCTACAGGGGGCCGGAGAAAAACTGTTTTTT. Translation gives CASRALQGAGEKLFF.